Listed below are T cell receptor beta chains from one sample, sequenced in a study of OX40 agonist ivuxolimab in advanced cancers. Some clones are missing from TCRdb's copy, which holds only in-frame ones; the method was immunoSEQ multiplex PCR. The sample holds over 10,000 clones; around 83% are singletons and the top ten take about 40%. Specimen: CD4+ or CD8+ T cells sorted from blood, collected in a trial of the OX40 agonist ivuxolimab. The receptors shown here come from an adult with an advanced solid tumor such as melanoma, head and neck, liver or kidney cancer. The CDR3 runs from the conserved cysteine through the conserved F or W. The D gene is left open where the match is weak. Size values are once, few and many counts, or a class for expanded clones, and some rows have none.

TRBJ1-2	TRBD1	TRBV30	.	TGTGCCTCTTCGGGACAGGGGCCCTACACCTTC	CASSGQGPYTF
TRBJ2-7	.	TRBV2	.	TGTGCCAGCACGGACACCGCCTACGAGCAGTACTTC	CASTDTAYEQYF
TRBJ1-2	.	TRBV19	.	TGTGCCAGTAGTACCGGAGGGGACGACGACTTTAACTATGGCTACACCTTC	CASSTGGDDDFNYGYTF
TRBJ2-7	TRBD1	TRBV27	.	TGTGCCAGCAGTTCAGGGGGCCTATACGAGCAGTACTTC	CASSSGGLYEQYF
TRBJ1-2	.	TRBV19	.	TGTGCCAGTAGTTACCCTAACGGCTATGGCTACACCTTC	CASSYPNGYGYTF
TRBJ2-3	TRBD2	TRBV10-2	.	TGCGCCAGCAGTGACCCGGGAGGGAGCACAGATACGCAGTATTTT	CASSDPGGSTDTQYF
TRBJ2-3	.	TRBV9	.	TGTGCCAGCACCTCCATAGGGGGGCGCCTGAACTGCACAGATACGCAGTATTTT	CASTSIGGRLNCTDTQYF
TRBJ2-1	.	TRBV27	.	TGTGCCAGCAACGGGTCGGATGAGCAGTTCTTC	CASNGSDEQFF
TRBJ2-7	.	TRBV27	.	TGTGCCAGCTCCCTGGGGGCAGTTTACGAGCAGTACTTC	CASSLGAVYEQYF
TRBJ2-1	.	TRBV27	.	TGTGCCAGCATCCAGAGAGCATCACTAGCTCTCCATGAGCAGTTCTTC	CASIQRASLALHEQFF
TRBJ2-3	.	TRBV4-1	few	TGCGCCAGCAGCCAAGATCCGGTGGGAGTGAGTGCAGATACGCAGTATTTT	CASSQDPVGVSADTQYF
TRBJ2-3	TRBD2	TRBV6-1	.	TGTGCCAGCACCCAACTAGCGGAAGGTACAGATACGCAGTATTTT	CASTQLAEGTDTQYF
TRBJ1-1	.	TRBV30	medium-sized	TGTGCCTGGAGTGCGTCACTGGCTCCTAAGACTGAAGCTTTCTTT	CAWSASLAPKTEAFF
TRBJ2-5	TRBD2	TRBV7-9	few	TGTGCCAGCAGCTCCAGGACTAGCGGGACGGAGACCCAGTACTTC	CASSSRTSGTETQYF